The sequence of this T cell receptor beta chain was determined in a study of shared clonotypes between healthy human individuals. Turning to the study itself: Aged between 18 and 49, the donors were a couple of women and a few men.

The germline V gene encodes CDR1 LNHNV and CDR2 YYDKDF (reference sequence). The V end was cut by 1 base, the J end by 7 bases, with 17 bases between. The CDR3 contains 15 residues. This clone was recorded only once. What it binds is not known. General study points: Clonotypes which were not shared had lower generation probabilities than clonotypes that all four donors shared.

The assay was immunoSEQ multiplex PCR, and TCRdb's table has in-frame clones only and misses some. This sample carries about 300,000 clones, about 74% of them seen once, and the ten largest clones take 9% to 12%. The receptor was derived from a man under 40 in good health. V and J are TRBV15 and TRBJ2-7, with a tentative D call TRBD1 (5 bases). Source material: memory CD4+ T cells sorted from blood. Subset described: CD45RA-negative fraction. CDR3: CATSRGGVQQGEQYF. The CDR3 nucleotides are TGTGCCACCAGCAGAGGGGGCGTACAACAAGGGGAGCAGTACTTC.